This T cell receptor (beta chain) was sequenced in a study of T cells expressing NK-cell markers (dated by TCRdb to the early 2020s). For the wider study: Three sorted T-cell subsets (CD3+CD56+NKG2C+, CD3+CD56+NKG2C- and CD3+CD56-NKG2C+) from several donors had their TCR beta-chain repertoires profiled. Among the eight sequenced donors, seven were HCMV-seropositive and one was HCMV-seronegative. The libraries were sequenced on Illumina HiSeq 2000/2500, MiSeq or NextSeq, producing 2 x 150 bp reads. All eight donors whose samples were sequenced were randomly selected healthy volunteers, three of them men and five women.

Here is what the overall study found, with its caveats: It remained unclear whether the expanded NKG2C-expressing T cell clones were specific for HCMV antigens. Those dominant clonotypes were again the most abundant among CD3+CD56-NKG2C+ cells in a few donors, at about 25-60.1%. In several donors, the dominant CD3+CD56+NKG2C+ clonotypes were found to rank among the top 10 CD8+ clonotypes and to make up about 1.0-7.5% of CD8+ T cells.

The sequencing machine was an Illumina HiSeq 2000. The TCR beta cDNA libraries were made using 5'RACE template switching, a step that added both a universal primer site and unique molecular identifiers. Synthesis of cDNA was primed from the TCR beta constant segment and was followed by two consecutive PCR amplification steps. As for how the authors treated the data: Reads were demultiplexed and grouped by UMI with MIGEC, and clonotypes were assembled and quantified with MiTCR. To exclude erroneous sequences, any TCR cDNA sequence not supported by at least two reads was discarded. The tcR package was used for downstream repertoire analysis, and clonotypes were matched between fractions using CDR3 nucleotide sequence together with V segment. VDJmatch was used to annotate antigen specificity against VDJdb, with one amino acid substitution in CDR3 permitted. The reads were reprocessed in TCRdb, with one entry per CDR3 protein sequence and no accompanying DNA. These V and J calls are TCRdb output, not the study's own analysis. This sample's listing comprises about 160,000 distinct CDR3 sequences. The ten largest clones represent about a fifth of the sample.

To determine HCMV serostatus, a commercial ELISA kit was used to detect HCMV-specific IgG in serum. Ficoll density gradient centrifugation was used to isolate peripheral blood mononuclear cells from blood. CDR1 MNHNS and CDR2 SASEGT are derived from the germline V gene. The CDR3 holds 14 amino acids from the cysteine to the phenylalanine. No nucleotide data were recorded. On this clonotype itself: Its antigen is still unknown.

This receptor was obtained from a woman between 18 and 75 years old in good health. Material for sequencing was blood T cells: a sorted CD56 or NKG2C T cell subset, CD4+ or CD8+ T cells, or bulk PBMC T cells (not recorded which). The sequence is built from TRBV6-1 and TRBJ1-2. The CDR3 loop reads CASSQTGGRGSYTF.